This paragraph reports one T cell receptor (beta chain). As yet, its antigen is unknown. The data derive from a study of shared clonotypes between healthy human individuals. In the naive CD8 group, cells lacked CD45RO and were positively selected for CCR7, so terminally differentiated effector memory CD45RA+ cells were left out. Only Caucasian adults living in Nashville, Tennessee served as donors. Sequenced by immunoSEQ multiplex PCR; TCRdb stores in-frame clones only, minus some. Of 2 million or so clones in the sample, 85% to 95% were seen once. From germline, CDR1 is MNHNY and CDR2 SVGAGI (reference sequence). The V and J ends lost 4 bases and 0 bases respectively, with 12 bases between them. The CDR3 length is 15 residues. Study-wide results and limits: Memory subsets generally showed smaller estimated richness than naive subsets did. Generation probabilities of non-shared clonotypes were lower (relative to those shared by all four donors).

The chain links TRBV6-6 to TRBJ1-1; D possibly corresponds to TRBD1 (5 bases). The clonotype was recovered from a man between 18 and 29 years old in good health. The sequenced sample was naive CD8+ T cells sorted from blood. CDR3 protein: CASSFWQGVNTEAFF. The CDR3 DNA reads TGTGCCAGCAGTTTTTGGCAGGGTGTGAACACTGAAGCTTTCTTT.